The entry below gives a single T cell receptor beta chain sequence along with its context. This sample stems from a study of blood T cell repertoires in COVID-19. Background on the study: There were acute and convalescent COVID-19 samples, and they came from the United States, Italy and Spain. T cells, B-cell-depleted T cells, or PBMCs provided the cDNA or gDNA that served as material.

Unmatched junction bases numbered 2, after V lost 3 bases and J lost 1 base. This CDR3 is built from 14 residues. CDR1 is SGHTA, CDR2 FQGNSA, per germline. Sequenced by immunoSEQ multiplex PCR; TCRdb stores in-frame clones only, minus some. The table lists 120,000 or so clones, more than 80% of them singletons. Sequencing was carried out using peripheral blood. This TCR came from a man aged 35 to 55 with acute or convalescent COVID-19. The V gene is TRBV7-2, the J gene TRBJ1-1, with TRBD1 matching over 7 bases. CDR3 amino acids: CASSFRGANTEAFF. The CDR3, as DNA: TGTGCCAGCAGCTTCAGGGGGGCGAACACTGAAGCTTTCTTT.